This T cell receptor (beta chain) was sequenced for a study of long-term antiretroviral therapy in people with HIV. V lost 2 bases to trimming and J lost 0 bases, with 15 bases between them. CDR3 length: 18 amino acids. The germline CDR1 and CDR2 sequences are SGHRS and YFSETQ. It was version v3.0 of the immunoSEQ assay that was run at survey level. Using immunoSEQ multiplex PCR, the repertoire was profiled, and TCRdb retains in-frame clones only, with some absent. Here the sample spans 34,000 or so clones, 85% being singletons. The chain joins TRBV5-1 to TRBJ2-6; D is unresolved. The source of this sequence is a man aged 18 to 30 with HIV. The material sequenced was unsorted PBMCs, taken approximately 3.3 years after starting antiretroviral therapy. The chain's CDR3 is CASSFESNRGSGANVLTF. As DNA, the CDR3 is TGCGCCAGCAGCTTCGAATCAAACCGAGGCTCTGGGGCCAACGTCCTGACTTTC.